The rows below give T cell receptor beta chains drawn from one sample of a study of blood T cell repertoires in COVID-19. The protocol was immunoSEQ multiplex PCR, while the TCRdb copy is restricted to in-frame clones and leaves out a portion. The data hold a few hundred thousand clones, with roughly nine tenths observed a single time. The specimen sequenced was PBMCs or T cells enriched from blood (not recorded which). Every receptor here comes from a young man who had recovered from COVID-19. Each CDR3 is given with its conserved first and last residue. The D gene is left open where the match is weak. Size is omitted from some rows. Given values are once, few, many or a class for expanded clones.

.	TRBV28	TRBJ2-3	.	TGTGCCAGCAGTGCCCAGGGGCGCGGCACAGATACGCAGTATTTT	CASSAQGRGTDTQYF
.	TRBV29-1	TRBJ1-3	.	TGCAGCGTTGACGGGGGGTACGGAAACACCATATATTTT	CSVDGGYGNTIYF
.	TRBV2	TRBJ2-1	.	TGTGCCAGCCTTCAGGGATTCTCCTACAATGAGCAGTTCTTC	CASLQGFSYNEQFF
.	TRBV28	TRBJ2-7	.	TGTGCCAGTCATAGTCCGAGCTCCTACGAGCAGTACTTC	CASHSPSSYEQYF
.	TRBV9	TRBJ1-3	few	TGTGCCAGCAGCGTCATGGCGGCTGGAAACACCATATATTTT	CASSVMAAGNTIYF
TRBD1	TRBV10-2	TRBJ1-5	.	TGCGCCAGCAGTGAGGCAGACAGGGTTGGGAATCAGCCCCAGCATTTT	CASSEADRVGNQPQHF
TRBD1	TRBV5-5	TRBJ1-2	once	TGTGCCAGCAGAATTTCAGGGGGGAATAGTGGCTACACCTTC	CASRISGGNSGYTF
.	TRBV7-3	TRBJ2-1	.	TGTGCCAGCAGCGAAGCGGGCGCATACAATGAGCAGTTCTTC	CASSEAGAYNEQFF
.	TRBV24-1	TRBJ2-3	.	TGTGCCACCGGAGCCTTGGAAGGCACAGATACGCAGTATTTT	CATGALEGTDTQYF
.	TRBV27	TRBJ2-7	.	TGTGCCAGCAGTTCTTGGACAGTTCAGAGGGTAAGGGCCGAGCAGTACTTC	CASSSWTVQRVRAEQYF
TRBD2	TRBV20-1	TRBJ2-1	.	TGCAGTGCTAGACTAGCGGTTGAGCAGTTCTTC	CSARLAVEQFF
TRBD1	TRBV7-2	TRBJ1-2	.	TGTGCCAGCAGCCCAATACAGGGGGATGGCTACACCTTC	CASSPIQGDGYTF
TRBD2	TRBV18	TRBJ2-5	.	TGTGCCAGCTCACTTAGCGGGGGGAGCCCAGAGACCCAGTACTTC	CASSLSGGSPETQYF
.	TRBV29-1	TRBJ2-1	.	TGCAGCGTTGGGGGACTGGCTTACAATGAGCAGTTCTTC	CSVGGLAYNEQFF
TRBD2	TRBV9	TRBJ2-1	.	TGTGCCAGCAGCCTCTCCGGGACTAGCGGGGGACGGGAGCAGTTCTTC	CASSLSGTSGGREQFF
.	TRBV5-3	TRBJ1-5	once	TGTGCCAGAAGCTTGGTGCGAGGTTCCCACAATCAGCCCCAGCATTTT	CARSLVRGSHNQPQHF
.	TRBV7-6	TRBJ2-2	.	TGTGCCAGCAGCTTATTATCCGGGGGGCATAGGGGAACCGGGGAGCTGTTTTTT	CASSLLSGGHRGTGELFF
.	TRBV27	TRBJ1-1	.	TGTGCCAGCAGTTATGGACAACTGAACACTGAAGCTTTCTTT	CASSYGQLNTEAFF
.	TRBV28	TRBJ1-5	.	TGTGCCAGCAATTACGGGGGAGGCCAGCCCCAGCATTTT	CASNYGGGQPQHF
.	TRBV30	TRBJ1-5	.	TGTGCCTGGGCACAGGGAGGGGATCAGCCCCAGCATTTT	CAWAQGGDQPQHF
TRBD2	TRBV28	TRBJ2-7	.	TGTGCCAGCAGTCTTAGCGGGAGGGCCGGGGAGCAGTACTTC	CASSLSGRAGEQYF
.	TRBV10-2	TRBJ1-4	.	TGCGCCAGCAGCGCAGGGCTTGCAACTAATGAAAAACTGTTTTTT	CASSAGLATNEKLFF
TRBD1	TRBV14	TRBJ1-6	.	TGTGCCAGCAGCCTCGGACAGGGGATCTCACCCCTCCACTTT	CASSLGQGISPLHF
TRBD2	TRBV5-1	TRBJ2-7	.	TGCGCCAGCAGCTTGACACTAGCGGGAGGGTCGCGTTGGGAGCAGTACTTC	CASSLTLAGGSRWEQYF
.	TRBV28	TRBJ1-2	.	TGTGCCAGCAAGGAACAGGGCGAATACTATGGCTACACCTTC	CASKEQGEYYGYTF
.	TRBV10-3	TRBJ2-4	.	TGTGCCACTCTCCAGGGAAACATTCAGTACTTC	CATLQGNIQYF